This TCR beta chain was sequenced for a study of T cells in Graves' hyperthyroidism and ophthalmopathy. Notes on the study in general: Among thyroid clonotypes expanded above 0.001, most also appeared in blood.

Germline values: CDR1 SGHTA, CDR2 FQGNSA. This CDR3 is built from 16 residues. Unmatched junction bases numbered 7, after V lost 2 bases and J lost 4 bases. Amplified TCR beta CDR3 regions derived from RNA transcripts. TCR CDR3 underwent first-round RT-PCR with the HTBI primer set. Via MiXCR, TCRdb re-called the multiplex PCR reads, giving one row per CDR3 protein. The sample records approximately 210,000 distinct CDR3 sequences, about 15% being singletons. This clonotype was seen more than once but under ten times. Its antigen is not known. Those with hyperthyroidism were 18 to 65 years old, newly diagnosed, and ill for under 2 months. Diagnostic decisions used clinical symptoms, serum thyroxine and TRAb, thyroid ultrasound and orbital computed tomography.

This chain joins TRBV7-2 and TRBJ1-5; TRBD1 agrees at 8 bases. What was sequenced was blood. This receptor was identified in a man in his fifties with Graves' hyperthyroidism. The CDR3 coding sequence is TGTGCCAGCAGCTTACCCCAGGGGGCCGGAAATCAGCCCCAGCATTTT. Translating gives CASSLPQGAGNQPQHF.